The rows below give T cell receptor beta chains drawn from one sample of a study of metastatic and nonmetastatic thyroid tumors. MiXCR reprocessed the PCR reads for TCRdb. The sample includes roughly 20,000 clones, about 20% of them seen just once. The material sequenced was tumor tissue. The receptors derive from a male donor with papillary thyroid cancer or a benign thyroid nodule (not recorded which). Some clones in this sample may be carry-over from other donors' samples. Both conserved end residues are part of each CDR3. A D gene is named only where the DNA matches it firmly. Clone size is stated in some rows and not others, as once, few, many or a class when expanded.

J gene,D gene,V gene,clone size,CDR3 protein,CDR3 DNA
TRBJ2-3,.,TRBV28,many,CASSLLGNTQYF,TGTGCCAGCAGTTTATTAGGGAATACGCAGTATTTT
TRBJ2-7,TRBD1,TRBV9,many,CASSVDGQGTYEQYF,TGTGCCAGCAGCGTAGATGGACAGGGTACCTACGAGCAGTACTTC
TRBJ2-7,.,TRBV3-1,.,CASSLSLVSSYEQYF,TGTGCCAGCAGCCTTTCGCTGGTGTCCTCCTACGAGCAGTACTTC
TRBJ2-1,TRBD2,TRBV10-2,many,CASSNSGRGYEQFF,TGCGCCAGCAGCAATAGCGGGAGGGGGTATGAGCAGTTCTTC
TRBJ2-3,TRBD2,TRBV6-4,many,CASSYVQRDASTDTQYF,TGTGCCAGCAGTTACGTCCAGCGGGACGCCAGCACAGATACGCAGTATTTT
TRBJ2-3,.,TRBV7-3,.,CASSLRAADTQYF,TGTGCCAGCAGCTTAAGAGCGGCAGATACGCAGTATTTT
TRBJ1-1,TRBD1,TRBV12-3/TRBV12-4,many,CASSLILDRENTEAFF,TGTGCCAGCAGCTTAATTTTAGACAGGGAAAACACTGAAGCTTTCTTT
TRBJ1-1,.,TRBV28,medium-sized,CASSLRGQGSTEAFF,TGTGCCAGCAGTTTAAGGGGCCAGGGCAGCACTGAAGCTTTCTTT
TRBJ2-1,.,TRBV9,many,CASSVEVGGNEQFF,TGTGCCAGCAGCGTAGAGGTAGGGGGCAATGAGCAGTTCTTC
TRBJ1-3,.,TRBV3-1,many,CASSHYSNGNTIYF,TGTGCCAGCAGCCACTACTCTAACGGAAACACCATATATTTT
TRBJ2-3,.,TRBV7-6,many,CASSPGPSTDTQYF,TGTGCCAGCAGCCCGGGACCCTCAACAGATACGCAGTATTTT
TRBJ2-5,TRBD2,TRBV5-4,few,CASSSRLAGSLQETQYF,TGTGCCAGCAGCTCCCGACTAGCGGGGAGCCTTCAAGAGACCCAGTACTTC
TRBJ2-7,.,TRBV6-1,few,CASRLTTGEDHEQYF,TGTGCCAGCAGGCTAACCACAGGGGAGGATCACGAGCAGTACTTC
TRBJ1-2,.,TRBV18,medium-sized,CASSPEGLNYGYTF,TGTGCCAGCTCACCCGAGGGGCTCAACTATGGCTACACCTTC
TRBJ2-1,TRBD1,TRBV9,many,CASSPAQGAHYNEQFF,TGTGCCAGCAGCCCCGCACAGGGGGCACATTACAATGAGCAGTTCTTC
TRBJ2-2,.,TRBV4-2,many,CASSQVLDTGELFF,TGTGCCAGCAGCCAAGTCCTAGACACCGGGGAGCTGTTTTTT
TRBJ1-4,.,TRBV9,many,CASSQGAGVSEKLFF,TGTGCCAGCAGCCAAGGGGCCGGAGTTAGTGAAAAACTGTTTTTT
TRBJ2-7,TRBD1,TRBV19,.,CASSKGPNGTGNEQHF,TGTGCCAGTAGTAAGGGGCCAAACGGGACAGGGAACGAGCAGCACTTC
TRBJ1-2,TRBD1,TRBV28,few,CASSLAYRGRRGYGYTF,TGTGCCAGCAGTTTAGCATACAGGGGTCGAAGGGGGTATGGCTACACCTTC
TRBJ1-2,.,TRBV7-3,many,CASSPDGTHSIYGYTF,TGTGCCAGCAGCCCGGACGGAACCCACAGCATCTATGGCTACACCTTC
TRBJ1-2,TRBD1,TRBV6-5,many,CASSPSTGTSYGYTF,TGTGCCAGCAGTCCCTCGACAGGGACCAGCTATGGCTACACCTTC
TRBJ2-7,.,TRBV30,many,CAWSGRGWSSYEQYF,TGTGCCTGGAGTGGAAGGGGTTGGAGCTCCTACGAGCAGTACTTC
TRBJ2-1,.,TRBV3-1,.,CASSPTGTNEQFF,TGTGCCAGCAGTCCTACAGGGACCAATGAGCAGTTCTTC
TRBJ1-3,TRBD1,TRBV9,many,CASSAEVGQGFGNTIYF,TGTGCCAGCAGCGCAGAGGTGGGACAGGGGTTTGGAAACACCATATATTTT
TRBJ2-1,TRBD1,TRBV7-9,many,CASSPVDRAFSQFF,TGTGCCAGCAGCCCGGTGGACAGGGCGTTTTCCCAGTTCTTC
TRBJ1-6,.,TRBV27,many,CASSLLGGNNSPLHF,TGTGCCAGCAGTTTACTGGGGGGCAATAATTCACCCCTCCACTTT
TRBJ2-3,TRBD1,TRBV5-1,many,CASSLAPDRGGGTDTQYF,TGCGCCAGCAGCTTGGCACCGGACAGGGGAGGAGGCACAGATACGCAGTATTTT
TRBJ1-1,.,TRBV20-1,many,CSARRYEAFF,TGCAGTGCTAGGAGATACGAAGCTTTCTTT
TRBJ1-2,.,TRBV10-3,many,CAISDGGGGYTF,TGTGCCATCAGTGATGGGGGGGGGGGCTACACCTTC
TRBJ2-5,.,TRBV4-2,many,CASSNDRGSQYF,TGTGCCAGCAGCAATGACCGGGGAAGCCAGTACTTC
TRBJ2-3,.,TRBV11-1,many,CASSLSGGRSTDTQYF,TGTGCCAGCAGCTTATCGGGTGGACGGTCCACAGATACGCAGTATTTT
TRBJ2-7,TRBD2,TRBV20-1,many,CSASGPSGPYEQYF,TGCAGTGCTAGTGGCCCTAGCGGACCCTACGAGCAGTACTTC